What follows is one TCR beta chain and its context. The table came from immunoSEQ multiplex PCR; TCRdb's copy has only in-frame clones and leaves some out. The sample consists of over 10,000 clones, roughly four fifths of them appearing once. This sample stems from a study of chemoradiotherapy in HPV16-positive cancers. CDR1 and CDR2 (germline): GTSNPN, SVGIG (reference sequence). V shed 8 bases, J shed 10 bases, and the junction held 12 bases outside the gene matches. The CDR3 length is 14 residues. This chain connects TRBV30 to TRBJ2-1; 12 positions agree with TRBD1. This material was obtained from a patient who underwent chemoradiotherapy. The clonotype originates from a human donor with HPV-associated anogenital cancer. The CDR3 loop is CAGQTGTGGWEQFF. CDR3 bases: TGTGCCGGGCAGACCGGGACAGGGGGCTGGGAGCAGTTCTTC.